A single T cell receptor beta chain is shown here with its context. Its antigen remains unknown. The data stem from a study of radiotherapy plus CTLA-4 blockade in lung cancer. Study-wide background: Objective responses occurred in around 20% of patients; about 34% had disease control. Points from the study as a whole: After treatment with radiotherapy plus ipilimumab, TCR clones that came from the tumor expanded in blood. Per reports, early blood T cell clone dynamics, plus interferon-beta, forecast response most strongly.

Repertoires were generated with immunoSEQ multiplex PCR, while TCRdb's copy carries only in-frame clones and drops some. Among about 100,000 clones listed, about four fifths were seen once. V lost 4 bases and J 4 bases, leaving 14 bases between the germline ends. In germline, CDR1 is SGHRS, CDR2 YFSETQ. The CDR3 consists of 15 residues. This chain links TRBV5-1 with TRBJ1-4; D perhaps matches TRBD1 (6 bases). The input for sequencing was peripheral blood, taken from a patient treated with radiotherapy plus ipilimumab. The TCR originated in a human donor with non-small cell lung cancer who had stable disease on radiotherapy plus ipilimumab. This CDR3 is CASSALTGDNEKLFF. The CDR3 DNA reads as TGCGCCAGCAGCGCCCTGACAGGTGATAATGAAAAACTGTTTTTT.